Following are 21 T cell receptor beta chains from one sample sequenced in a study of shared clonotypes between healthy human individuals. Produced via immunoSEQ multiplex PCR; TCRdb's table is partial and in-frame only. The table shows 550,000 to 700,000 clones, with around three quarters occurring only once. Material for sequencing was memory CD4+ T cells sorted from blood. Indicated subset: CD45RA-negative fraction. The source is a young woman in good health.

The sample holds one count of this clone. The chain uses TRBV19 and TRBJ2-3; D unresolved. Germline-derived CDR1 and CDR2 are LNHDA and SQIVND (reference sequence). V lost 4 bases and J 6 bases, leaving 14 bases between the germline ends. The CDR3 runs to 14 residues. Here the CDR3 reads CASSTESRGDTQYF. CDR3 DNA: TGTGCCAGTAGTACCGAGAGTCGTGGGGATACGCAGTATTTT.

The V and J genes are TRBV9 and TRBJ2-1; D unclear. The CDR3 runs 15 residues. Germline loops: CDR1 SGDLS, CDR2 YYNGEE. V lost 0 bases and J lost 2, with 9 bases in between. CDR3 sequence reads: CASSVDPWAYNEQFF. The CDR3 bases are TGTGCCAGCAGCGTAGATCCGTGGGCCTACAATGAGCAGTTCTTC.

This chain uses TRBV28 with TRBJ2-3, with 7 bases matching TRBD2. The V gene end was trimmed by 6 bases and the J gene end by 4 bases; junction bases not matched to a gene: 13. Per germline, CDR1 MDHEN and CDR2 SYDVKM. The CDR3 is made up of 16 amino acids. CDR3 region: CASSPLAGVSADTQYF. CDR3 nucleotides: TGTGCCAGCAGCCCCCTGGCGGGAGTTTCGGCAGATACGCAGTATTTT.

V is TRBV29-1 and J is TRBJ1-1, with D hard to call. V lost 3 bases, J lost 1 base, and 6 bases lay in between. This CDR3 has 12 residues. Germline V lookup: CDR1 SQVTM, CDR2 ANQGSEA. CDR3 DNA sequence: TGCAGCGTTGATAACCCGAACACTGAAGCTTTCTTT. Protein: CSVDNPNTEAFF.

This sequence joins TRBV11-3 and TRBJ2-7; a possible D gene is TRBD2 (6 bases). Between the trimmed V and J ends, which lost 7 bases and 0 bases, there was a span of 22 bases. The CDR3 sequence is 17 residues long. Germline V gene lookup returns CDR1 SGHNT and CDR2 YENEEA. CDR3 bases: TGTGCCAGCACCCCTCTCGAAGGGACTGCCGGCTCCTACGAGCAGTACTTC. Its protein is CASTPLEGTAGSYEQYF.

V and J are TRBV10-1 and TRBJ2-2, with TRBD2 as a possible D gene (6 bases). This CDR3 region has 14 residues. Trimming removed 6 bases from V and 5 bases from J, with 13 bases in between. From germline, CDR1 is WNHNN and CDR2 SYGVQD (reference sequence). As DNA, the CDR3 is TGCGCCAGCAGGCCGGGACTCTCTACCGGGGAGCTGTTTTTT. Translating gives CASRPGLSTGELFF.

V usage is TRBV6-1 and J usage is TRBJ1-1, with D possibly matching TRBD1 (5 bases). CDR1 is MNHNS, CDR2 SASEGT, per germline. The CDR3 length is 14 residues. The ends were cut back, 6 bases at V and 5 bases at J, with 16 bases in the middle. The CDR3 region is CASSIDSEGTEAFF. Here the CDR3 DNA reads TGTGCCAGCAGCATAGACAGCGAGGGGACTGAAGCTTTCTTT.

The V call is TRBV11-3, the J call TRBJ2-1; TRBD1 matches 8 bases. The CDR3 consists of 14 residues. V lost 5 bases and J lost 4; bases outside the gene matches: 4. Looked up from germline, CDR1 is SGHNT and CDR2 is YENEEA. The chain's CDR3 is CASSQGQGYNEQFF. DNA of the CDR3: TGTGCCAGCAGCCAAGGACAGGGATACAATGAGCAGTTCTTC.

The chain combines TRBV11-2 with TRBJ2-7; 7 bases fit TRBD2. The CDR3 length is 15 residues. V gave up 6 bases and J gave up 4 bases; unmatched junction bases: 12. The germline gives CDR1 SGHAT, CDR2 FQNNGV. The DNA for the CDR3 is TGTGCCAGCAGGCGAACCGGGACTAAGTCGTACGAGCAGTACTTC. Protein sequence: CASRRTGTKSYEQYF. The full variable domain, completed using reference TRBV11-2 and TRBJ2-7, is EAGVAQSPRYKIIEKRQSVAFWCNPISGHATLYWYQQILGQGPKLLIQFQNNGVVDDSQLPKDRFSAERLKGVDSTLKIQPAKLEDSAVYLCASRRTGTKSYEQYFGPGTRLTVT.

The V call is TRBV11-3, the J call TRBJ2-1; D is tentatively TRBD1 or TRBD2 (5 bases each). Trimming took 5 bases from V and 7 from J, leaving 15 bases between them. This CDR3 comprises 14 residues. From germline, CDR1 is SGHNT and CDR2 YENEEA. In DNA, the CDR3 is TGTGCCAGCAGCCCGGGACCAGCCAGGAATGAGCAGTTCTTC. This gives the protein CASSPGPARNEQFF.

The chain has TRBV7-3 and TRBJ1-1; TRBD1 might be the D (5 bases). Germline lookup yields CDR1 SGHTA and CDR2 FQGTGA. This CDR3 spans 16 amino acids. V was shortened by 1 base and J by 7 bases, with 19 bases between the two germline ends. CDR3 residues: CASSLMGGGGQGEAFF. Written as DNA, the CDR3 is TGTGCCAGCAGCTTAATGGGAGGAGGTGGGCAGGGTGAAGCTTTCTTT.

V and J are TRBV16 and TRBJ1-5; D gene ambiguous. V lost 2 bases to trimming and J lost 9 bases, with 11 bases between them. Germline V gives CDR1 KGHSY, CDR2 FQNENV. The CDR3 contains 13 residues. In DNA form, the CDR3 reads TGTGCCAGCAGCCAAGAAACAGACGGGCCCCAGCATTTT. Translation: CASSQETDGPQHF.

The chain employs TRBV15 and TRBJ2-2, with 8 bases aligning to TRBD2. From germline, CDR1 is LNHNV and CDR2 YYDKDF (reference sequence). This CDR3 contains 16 residues. The junction had 11 bases not matched to a gene; V was cut back by 4 bases and J by 7 bases. In DNA form, the CDR3 reads TGTGCCACCAGCACGCGGGAAGCGGGAGTGGGCGGGGAGCTGTTTTTT. Amino acids: CATSTREAGVGGELFF.

V gene TRBV7-8 combines with J gene TRBJ2-3; 8 nucleotides match TRBD2. The CDR3 is made up of 16 amino acids. V shed 6 bases and J 2 bases; nucleotides not matched to a gene: 10. Germline V gene lookup returns CDR1 SGHVS and CDR2 FQNEAQ. CDR3 region: CASRPPGTSSTDTQYF. As DNA, the CDR3 is TGTGCCAGCAGGCCACCCGGGACTAGTTCCACAGATACGCAGTATTTT.

The chain combines TRBV4-2 with TRBJ2-3, with 9 bases that match TRBD2. Germline CDR1 is LGHNA and CDR2 is YNFKEQ. V was clipped by 0 bases and J by 4 bases; unmatched bases: 8. The CDR3 loop spans 17 amino acids. CDR3 nucleotide sequence: TGTGCCAGCAGCCAAGAAATGGCGGGAGGGCTAGCAGATACGCAGTATTTT. Translation gives CASSQEMAGGLADTQYF.

The chain couples TRBV27 to TRBJ2-6; tentatively, D is TRBD2 (6 bases). Deletions cut 3 bases from V and 4 bases from J, with 13 bases between. CDR1 and CDR2 from the germline V gene are MNHEY and SMNVEV (reference sequence). This CDR3 has 16 residues. The CDR3 reads CASSFSGGSGANVLTF. The DNA of the CDR3 is TGTGCCAGCAGTTTTAGTGGGGGGAGCGGGGCCAACGTCCTGACTTTC.

This clone turned up a few times. The chain joins TRBV10-3 to TRBJ2-7; 11 bases map to TRBD2. The germline V gene encodes CDR1 ENHRY and CDR2 SYGVKD. The CDR3 loop spans 15 amino acids. After removal of 6 bases from V and 0 bases from J, the junction contained 4 bases not matched to a gene. The CDR3, as DNA: TGTGCCATCAGGGCGACTAGCGGGGCCTCCTACGAGCAGTACTTC. This sequence encodes CAIRATSGASYEQYF.

The V call is TRBV4-1, the J call TRBJ2-5; D is possibly TRBD2 (6 bases). Germline V lookup: CDR1 MGHRA, CDR2 YSYEKL. CDR3 length: 14 amino acids. Trimming took off 3 bases at V and 1 base at J, with 9 bases between the two ends. CDR3 sequence: CASSQGSGQETQYF. Here the CDR3 DNA reads TGCGCCAGCAGCCAGGGTAGCGGCCAAGAGACCCAGTACTTC.

The chain recombines TRBV10-3 with TRBJ2-3; 8 bases are shared with TRBD1. Losses at the gene ends were 11 bases for V and 6 bases for J; bases not matched to a gene: 10. Germline assignment: CDR1 ENHRY and CDR2 SYGVKD. The CDR3 consists of 13 residues. The CDR3 loop is CASTTGESDTQYF. CDR3 nucleotides: TGTGCCTCTACGACAGGGGAATCCGATACGCAGTATTTT.

CDR3 amino acids: CASSIQGRGVEKLFF. The CDR3 DNA reads as TGTGCCAGCAGTATTCAGGGGAGGGGGGTTGAAAAACTGTTTTTT. The V and J genes are TRBV28 and TRBJ1-4, with TRBD1 as a possible D gene (6 bases). Per germline, CDR1 MDHEN and CDR2 SYDVKM. With 5 bases removed from V and 7 bases from J, the gap between germline ends came to 17 bases. The CDR3 has 15 residues.

V gene TRBV28 combines with J gene TRBJ2-6; no firm D call. The CDR3 has 18 amino acids. The germline V gene has CDR1 MDHEN and CDR2 SYDVKM. V was shortened by 5 bases and J by 5 bases, with 22 bases between the two germline ends. This CDR3 is CASSPPYLTQSRANVLTF. CDR3 nucleotides: TGTGCCAGCAGTCCGCCTTACTTGACACAAAGTCGGGCCAACGTCCTGACTTTC.